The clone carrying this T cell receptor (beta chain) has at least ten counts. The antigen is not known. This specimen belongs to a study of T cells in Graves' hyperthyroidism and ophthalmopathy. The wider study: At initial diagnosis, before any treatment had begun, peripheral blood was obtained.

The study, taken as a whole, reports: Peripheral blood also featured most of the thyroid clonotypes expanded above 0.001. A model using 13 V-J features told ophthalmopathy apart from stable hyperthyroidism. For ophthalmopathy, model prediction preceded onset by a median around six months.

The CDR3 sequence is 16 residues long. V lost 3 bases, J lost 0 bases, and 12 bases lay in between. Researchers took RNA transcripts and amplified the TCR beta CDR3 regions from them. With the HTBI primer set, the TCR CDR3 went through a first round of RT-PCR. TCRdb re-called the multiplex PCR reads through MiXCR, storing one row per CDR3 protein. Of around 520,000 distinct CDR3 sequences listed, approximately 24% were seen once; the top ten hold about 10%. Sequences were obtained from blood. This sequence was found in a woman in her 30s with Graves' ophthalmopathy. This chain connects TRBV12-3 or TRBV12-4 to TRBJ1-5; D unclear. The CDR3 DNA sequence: TGTGCCAGCAGTTTCCAATCGGTCCATAGCAATCAGCCCCAGCATTTT. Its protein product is CASSFQSVHSNQPQHF.